This passage covers 14 T cell receptor beta chains from one sample sequenced in a study of radiotherapy plus CTLA-4 blockade in lung cancer. Data came from immunoSEQ multiplex PCR; TCRdb stores just in-frame clones and leaves some out. This table holds about 99,000 clones, 80% to 90% found once. Sequenced material: peripheral blood, taken from a patient treated with radiotherapy plus ipilimumab. These receptors were taken from a human donor with non-small cell lung cancer that progressed on radiotherapy plus ipilimumab.

V usage is TRBV5-4 and J usage is TRBJ1-1; D remains unclear. The CDR3 loop spans 15 amino acids. Trimming stripped 1 base from V and 8 bases from J, with 18 bases between. Germline loops: CDR1 SGHNT, CDR2 YYREEE (reference sequence). The CDR3 sequence is CASSLFGYTGAEAFF. For the CDR3, the DNA is TGTGCCAGCAGCTTGTTTGGATATACTGGAGCGGAAGCTTTCTTT.

V usage is TRBV5-4 and J usage is TRBJ2-7; the D gene is possibly TRBD1 (6 bases). V lost 0 bases to trimming and J lost 5 bases, with 12 bases between them. In germline, CDR1 is SGHNT, CDR2 YYREEE (reference sequence). CDR3 length equals 14 residues. Here the CDR3 reads CASSLEGRGHEQYF. The CDR3 coding sequence is TGTGCCAGCAGCTTGGAGGGCAGGGGACACGAGCAGTACTTC.

The chain links TRBV7-4 to TRBJ2-7; TRBD2 matches at 13 bases. The germline V gene has CDR1 SGHVT and CDR2 SQSDAQ. The ends lost 5 bases at V and 3 bases at J; junction bases unmatched: 4. The CDR3 spans 15 residues. The CDR3 coding sequence is TGTGCCAGCAGCCCGCGGACTAGCGGGAGCTACGAGCAGTACTTC. It is translated as CASSPRTSGSYEQYF.

The rearrangement links TRBV7-9 to TRBJ2-5, with D unclear. CDR1 SEHNR and CDR2 FQNEAQ come from the germline V gene (reference sequence). This CDR3 contains 12 residues. Trimming stripped 6 bases from V and 2 bases from J, with 7 bases between. In DNA form, the CDR3 reads TGTGCCAGCAGAGGCGGACAAGAGACCCAGTACTTC. The encoded protein is CASRGGQETQYF.

The chain joins TRBV5-4 to TRBJ2-7; 10 nucleotides match TRBD2. The length of the CDR3 is 14 residues. Looked up from germline, CDR1 is SGHNT and CDR2 is YYREEE (reference sequence). V shed 4 bases and J 5 bases; nucleotides not matched to a gene: 6. CDR3 in amino acids: CASSPGLALDEQYF. The DNA for the CDR3 is TGTGCCAGCAGCCCGGGACTAGCGCTAGACGAGCAGTACTTC.

The chain uses TRBV6-1 and TRBJ1-2; tentative D call: TRBD1 (5 bases). The CDR3 covers 14 residues. Germline V CDR1 and CDR2: MNHNS, SASEGT. The V end was cut by 6 bases, the J end by 1 base, with 12 bases between. In nucleotides, the CDR3 is TGTGCCAGCAGCGGCCTCGGGGGTAACTATGGCTACACCTTC. Translated: CASSGLGGNYGYTF.

This chain links TRBV7-8 with TRBJ1-5; TRBD1 matches at 9 bases. With 1 base clipped from V and 1 base from J, the junction kept 2 bases outside the gene matches. CDR3 size: 16 residues. Germline CDR1 SGHVS, CDR2 FQNEAQ. Here the CDR3 DNA reads TGTGCCAGCAGCTTAGAAGGGACAGGGAGCAATCAGCCCCAGCATTTT. Translation gives CASSLEGTGSNQPQHF.

V usage is TRBV7-2 and J usage is TRBJ1-3; no reliable D call. V lost 4 bases to trimming and J lost 0 bases, with 10 bases between them. Germline values: CDR1 SGHTA, CDR2 FQGNSA. This CDR3 contains 15 residues. Here the CDR3 DNA reads TGTGCCAGCAGCTCCAGGAGCGGCTCTGGAAACACCATATATTTT. The encoded protein is CASSSRSGSGNTIYF.

V is TRBV7-9 and J is TRBJ2-2, with no clear D. The ends were cut back, 1 base at V and 6 bases at J, with 12 bases in the middle. The germline gives CDR1 SEHNR, CDR2 FQNEAQ (reference sequence). This CDR3 is 15 amino acids long. The CDR3 sequence is CASSLVPGSPGELFF. CDR3 DNA sequence: TGTGCCAGCAGCTTAGTGCCCGGCTCTCCCGGGGAGCTGTTTTTT. Together with reference TRBV7-9 and TRBJ2-2, the CDR3 gives the full variable domain: DTGVSQNPRHKITKRGQNVTFRCDPISEHNRLYWYRQTLGQGPEFLTYFQNEAQLEKSRLLSDRFSAERPKGSFSTLEIQRTEQGDSAMYLCASSLVPGSPGELFFGEGSRLTVL.

The chain uses TRBV25-1 and TRBJ1-5; tentative D call: TRBD1 (5 bases). Trimming shortened V by 7 bases and J by 2 bases, and 15 bases separated the two germline ends. The CDR3 extends over 15 amino acids. Germline V gene data show CDR1 as MGHDK and CDR2 as SYGVNS. CDR3 nucleotides: TGTGCCAGCACCGAGGGGAGGGGAGGCAATCAGCCCCAGCATTTT. Translated: CASTEGRGGNQPQHF.

This chain connects TRBV9 to TRBJ2-2; TRBD2 matches 7 bases. This CDR3 comprises 15 residues. The ends lost 4 bases at V and 6 bases at J; junction bases unmatched: 9. Looked up from germline, CDR1 is SGDLS and CDR2 is YYNGEE. The DNA of the CDR3 is TGTGCCAGCAGCTTGAACGGGGGGTGGGCCGGGGAGCTGTTTTTT. This translates into CASSLNGGWAGELFF.

This chain links TRBV7-4 with TRBJ2-7; the D is unclear. CDR3 length: 15 amino acids. Germline CDR1 reads SGHVT; CDR2 reads SQSDAQ. Trimming shortened V by 1 base and J by 0 bases, and 10 bases separated the two germline ends. CDR3 loop: CASSLVSGYSYEQYF. The CDR3 DNA reads as TGTGCCAGCAGCTTAGTATCCGGCTACTCCTACGAGCAGTACTTC.

The chain employs TRBV21-1 and TRBJ1-3. TRBV21-1 is a documented pseudogene. The length of the CDR3 is 18 residues. The CDR3 here is CATTAVAAADGSGNTIYF. The CDR3 nucleotides read TGTGCCACCACAGCAGTGGCAGCGGCGGATGGTTCTGGAAACACCATATATTTT.

The chain has TRBV4-1 and TRBJ1-5; no clear D. CDR3 size: 12 residues. In germline, CDR1 is MGHRA, CDR2 YSYEKL. V dropped 2 bases and J dropped 3 bases, with 2 bases sitting between them. CDR3 in amino acids: CASSQPNQPQHF. The DNA of the CDR3 is TGCGCCAGCAGCCAACCCAATCAGCCCCAGCATTTT.